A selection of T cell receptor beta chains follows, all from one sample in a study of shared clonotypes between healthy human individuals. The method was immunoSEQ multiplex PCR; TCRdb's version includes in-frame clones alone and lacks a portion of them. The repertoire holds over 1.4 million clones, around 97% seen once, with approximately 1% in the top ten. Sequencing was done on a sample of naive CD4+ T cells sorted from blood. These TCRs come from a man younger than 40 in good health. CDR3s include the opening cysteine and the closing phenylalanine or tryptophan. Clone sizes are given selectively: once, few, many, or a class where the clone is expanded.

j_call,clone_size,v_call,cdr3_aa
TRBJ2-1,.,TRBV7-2,CASSLGTSAYNEQFF
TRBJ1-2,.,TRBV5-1,CASSLEGTDGYTF
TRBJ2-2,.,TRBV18,CASSHTGTEYTGELFF
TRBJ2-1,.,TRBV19,CASSITGGPYNEQFF
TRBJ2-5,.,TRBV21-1,CASSKLGGREETQYF
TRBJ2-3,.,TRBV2,CASSETSFNTQYF
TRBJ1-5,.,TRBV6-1,CASSGKTGQRSNQPQHF
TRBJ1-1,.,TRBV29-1,CSVDFSRNTEAFF
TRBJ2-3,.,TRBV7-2,CASTSTDTQYF
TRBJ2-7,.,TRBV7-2,CASSPPGLTVYEQYF
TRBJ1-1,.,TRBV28,CASSLGRNTEAFF
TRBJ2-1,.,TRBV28,CASSIQYDEQFF
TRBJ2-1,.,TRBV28,CASTIMGPHNEQFF
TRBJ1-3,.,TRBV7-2,CASSLTSGHGNTIYF
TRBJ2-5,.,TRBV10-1,CASSEDPGETQYF
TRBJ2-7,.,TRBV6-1,CAGNETEQYF
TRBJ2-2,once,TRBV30,CAWSVLVGGELFF
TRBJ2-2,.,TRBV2,CAAGTGVDTGELFF
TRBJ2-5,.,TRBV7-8,CASSLEGGWETQYF
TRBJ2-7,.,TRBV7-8,CASSLVAGGLPYEQYF
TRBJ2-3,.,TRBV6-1,CASRLRSTDTQYF
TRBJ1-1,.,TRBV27,CASSQQYMNTEAFF
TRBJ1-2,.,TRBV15,CATSREQGIGYTF
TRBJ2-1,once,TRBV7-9,CASVATSYNEQFF
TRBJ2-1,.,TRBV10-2,CASSDLGLVDDNEQFF
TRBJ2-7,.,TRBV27,CASSPGNSYEQYF
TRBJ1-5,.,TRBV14,CASSPAGALSNQPQHF
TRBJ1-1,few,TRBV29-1,CSVGTGNTEAFF
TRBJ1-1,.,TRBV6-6,CASSYGAGRGNTEAFF
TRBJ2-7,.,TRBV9,CASSVSGRVHEQYF
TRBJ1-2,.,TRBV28,CASIKTPYGYTF
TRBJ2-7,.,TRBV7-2,CASSLALAGSYEQYF
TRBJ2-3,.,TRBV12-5,CASGFSGDTQYF
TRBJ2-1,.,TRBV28,CASSSSGRAFNEQFF
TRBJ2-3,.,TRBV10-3,CAIKVGEDTQYF
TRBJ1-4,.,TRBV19,CASSFRQSNEKLFF
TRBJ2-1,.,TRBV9,CASSVGTDYYNEQFF
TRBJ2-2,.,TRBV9,CASGRGANTGELFF
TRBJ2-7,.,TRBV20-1,CSAASSYEQYF
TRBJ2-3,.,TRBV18,CASSPLEASTDTQYF
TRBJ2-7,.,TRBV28,CASMDSLLYEQYF
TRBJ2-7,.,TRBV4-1,CASSQETRSSYEQYF
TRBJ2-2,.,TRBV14,CASSPVRVSGTGELFF
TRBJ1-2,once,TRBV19,CASSISHNNRGRLDYGYTF
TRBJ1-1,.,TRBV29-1,CSVVGGNTEAFF
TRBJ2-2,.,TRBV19,CASSPIPGELFF
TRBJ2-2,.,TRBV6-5,CASRMSRDLGGELFF
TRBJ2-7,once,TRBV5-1,CASSGSDRERLRNEQYF
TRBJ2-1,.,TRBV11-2,CASSLARDRIFEQFF
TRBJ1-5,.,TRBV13,CASSLRAQPQHF
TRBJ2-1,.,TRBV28,CASGQLVYNEQFF